Sequencing of this T cell receptor beta chain was carried out in a study of shared clonotypes between healthy human individuals. Sequencing was performed with immunoSEQ multiplex PCR; in TCRdb, only in-frame clones are kept and a portion is missing. The sample carries about 800,000 clones, around 96% recorded once. Positive CCR7 selection of CD45RO-negative cells yielded the naive CD8 cells, and terminally differentiated effector memory CD45RA+ cells were excluded. This CDR3 is built from 14 residues. Germline CDR1 MNHEY, CDR2 SMNVEV (reference sequence). The V gene end was trimmed by 5 bases and the J gene end by 10 bases; junction bases not matched to a gene: 13. This clone was picked up one time.

The TCR was taken from a man aged 25 to 45 in good health. The sample was naive CD8+ T cells sorted from blood. The chain uses TRBV27 and TRBJ2-5; the match to TRBD1 covers 7 bases. The CDR3 bases are TGTGCCAGCAGTCCCACTCGGACAGGATGGGTCCAGTACTTC. Translating gives CASSPTRTGWVQYF.